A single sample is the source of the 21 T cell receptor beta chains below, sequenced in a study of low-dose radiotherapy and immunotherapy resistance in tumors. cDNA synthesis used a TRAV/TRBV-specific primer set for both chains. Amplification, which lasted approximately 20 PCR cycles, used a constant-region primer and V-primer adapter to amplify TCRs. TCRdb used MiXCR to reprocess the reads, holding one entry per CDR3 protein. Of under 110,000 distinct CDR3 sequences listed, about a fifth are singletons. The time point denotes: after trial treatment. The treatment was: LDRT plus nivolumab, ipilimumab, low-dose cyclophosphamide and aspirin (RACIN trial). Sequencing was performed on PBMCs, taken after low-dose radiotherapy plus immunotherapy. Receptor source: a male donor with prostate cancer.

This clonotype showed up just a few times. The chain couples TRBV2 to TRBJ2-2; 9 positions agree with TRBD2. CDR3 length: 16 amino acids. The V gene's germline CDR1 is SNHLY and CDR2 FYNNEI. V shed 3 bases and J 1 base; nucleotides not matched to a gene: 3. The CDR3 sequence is CASSERAGGNTGELFF. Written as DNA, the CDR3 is TGTGCCAGCAGTGAGCGAGCGGGGGGGAACACCGGGGAGCTGTTTTTT. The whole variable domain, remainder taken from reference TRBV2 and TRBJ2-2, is EPEVTQTPSHQVTQMGQEVILRCVPISNHLYFYWYRQILGQKVEFLVSFYNNEISEKSEIFDDQFSVERPDGSNFTLKIRSTKLEDSAMYFCASSERAGGNTGELFFGEGSRLTVL.

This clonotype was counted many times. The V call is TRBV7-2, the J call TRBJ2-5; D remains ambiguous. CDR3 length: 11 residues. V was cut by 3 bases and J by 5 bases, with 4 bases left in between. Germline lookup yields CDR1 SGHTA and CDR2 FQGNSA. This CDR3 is CASSFLETQYF. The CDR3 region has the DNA TGTGCCAGCAGCTTTCTTGAGACCCAGTACTTC.

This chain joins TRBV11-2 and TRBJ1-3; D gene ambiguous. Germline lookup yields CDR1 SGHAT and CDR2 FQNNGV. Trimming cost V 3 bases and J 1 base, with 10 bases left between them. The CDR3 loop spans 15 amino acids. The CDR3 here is CASSFNYPSGNTIYF. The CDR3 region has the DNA TGTGCCAGCAGCTTCAACTACCCTTCTGGAAACACCATATATTTT.

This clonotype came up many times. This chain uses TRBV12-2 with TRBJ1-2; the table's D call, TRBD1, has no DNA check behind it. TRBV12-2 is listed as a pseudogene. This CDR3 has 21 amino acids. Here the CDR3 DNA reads TGTGCAAGTCGCCCGGATGGAGGAGGGACAGGGGGAGACTCTTTTAACTATGGCTACACCTTC. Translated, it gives CASRPDGGGTGGDSFNYGYTF.

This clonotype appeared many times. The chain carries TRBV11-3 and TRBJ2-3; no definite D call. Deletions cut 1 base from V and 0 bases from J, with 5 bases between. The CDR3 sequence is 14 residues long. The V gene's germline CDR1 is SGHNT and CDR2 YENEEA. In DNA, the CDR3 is TGTGCCAGCAGCTTAGGTGCTAGCACAGATACGCAGTATTTT. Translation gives CASSLGASTDTQYF.

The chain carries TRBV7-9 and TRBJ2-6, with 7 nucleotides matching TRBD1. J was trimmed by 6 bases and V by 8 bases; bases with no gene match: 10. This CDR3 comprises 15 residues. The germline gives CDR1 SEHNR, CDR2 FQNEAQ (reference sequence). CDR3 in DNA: TGTGCCAGCGGAAAGACAGGGCCGACGGCCAACGTCCTGACTTTC. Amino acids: CASGKTGPTANVLTF.

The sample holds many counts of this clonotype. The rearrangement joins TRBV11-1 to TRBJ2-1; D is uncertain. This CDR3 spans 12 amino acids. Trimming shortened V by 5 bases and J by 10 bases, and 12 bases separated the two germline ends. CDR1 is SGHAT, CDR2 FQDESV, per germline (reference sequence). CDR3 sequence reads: CASSPHDREQFF. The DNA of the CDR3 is TGTGCCAGCAGCCCGCACGATAGAGAGCAGTTCTTC.

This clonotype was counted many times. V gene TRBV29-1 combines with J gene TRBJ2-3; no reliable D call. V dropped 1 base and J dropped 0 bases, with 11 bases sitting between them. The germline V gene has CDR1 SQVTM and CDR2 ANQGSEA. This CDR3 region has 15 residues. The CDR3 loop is CSVEGETTSTDTQYF. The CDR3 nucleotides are TGCAGCGTTGAAGGGGAAACAACTAGCACAGATACGCAGTATTTT.

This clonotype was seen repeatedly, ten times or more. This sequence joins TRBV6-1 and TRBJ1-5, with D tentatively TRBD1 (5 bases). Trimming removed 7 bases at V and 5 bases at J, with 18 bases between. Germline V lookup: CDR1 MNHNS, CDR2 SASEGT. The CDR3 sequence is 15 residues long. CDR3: CASIGTGAPDQPQHF. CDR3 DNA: TGTGCCAGCATCGGGACCGGGGCACCCGATCAGCCCCAGCATTTT.

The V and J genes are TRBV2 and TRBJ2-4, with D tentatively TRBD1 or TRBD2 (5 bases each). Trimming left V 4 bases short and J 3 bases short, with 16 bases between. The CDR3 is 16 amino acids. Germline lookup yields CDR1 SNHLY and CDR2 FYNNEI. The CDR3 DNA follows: TGTGCCAGCAGTGCCGGCCCGTTGGGGGTCAAAAACATTCAGTACTTC. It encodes CASSAGPLGVKNIQYF. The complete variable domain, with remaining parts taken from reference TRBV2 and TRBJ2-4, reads EPEVTQTPSHQVTQMGQEVILRCVPISNHLYFYWYRQILGQKVEFLVSFYNNEISEKSEIFDDQFSVERPDGSNFTLKIRSTKLEDSAMYFCASSAGPLGVKNIQYFGAGTRLSVL.

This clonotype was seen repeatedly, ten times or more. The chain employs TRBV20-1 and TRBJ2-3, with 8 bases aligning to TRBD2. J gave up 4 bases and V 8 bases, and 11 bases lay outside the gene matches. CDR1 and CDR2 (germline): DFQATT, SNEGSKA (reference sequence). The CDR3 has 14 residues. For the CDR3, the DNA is TGCAGTTCCAAGACTAGCGTAGGAGCAGATACGCAGTATTTT. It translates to CSSKTSVGADTQYF.

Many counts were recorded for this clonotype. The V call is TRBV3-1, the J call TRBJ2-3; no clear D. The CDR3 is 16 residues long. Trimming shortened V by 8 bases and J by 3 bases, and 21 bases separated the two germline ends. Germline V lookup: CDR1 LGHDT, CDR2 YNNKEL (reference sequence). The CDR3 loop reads CASSRKNLPRTDTQYF. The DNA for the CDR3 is TGTGCCAGCTCTCGCAAAAACCTCCCGAGAACAGATACGCAGTATTTT.

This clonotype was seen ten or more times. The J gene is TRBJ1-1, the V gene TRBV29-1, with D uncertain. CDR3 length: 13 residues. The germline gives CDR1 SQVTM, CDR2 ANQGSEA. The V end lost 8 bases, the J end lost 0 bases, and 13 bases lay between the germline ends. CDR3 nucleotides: TGCAGCTCAGAGAGCGAACTGAACACTGAAGCTTTCTTT. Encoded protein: CSSESELNTEAFF. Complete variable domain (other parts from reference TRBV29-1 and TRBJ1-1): SAVISQKPSRDICQRGTSLTIQCQVDSQVTMMFWYRQQPGQSLTLIATANQGSEATYESGFVIDKFPISRPNLTFSTLTVSNMSPEDSSIYLCSSESELNTEAFFGQGTRLTVV.

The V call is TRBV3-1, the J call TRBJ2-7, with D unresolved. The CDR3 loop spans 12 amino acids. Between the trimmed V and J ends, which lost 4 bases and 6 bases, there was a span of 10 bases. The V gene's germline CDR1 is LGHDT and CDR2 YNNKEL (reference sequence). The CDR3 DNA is TGTGCCAGCAGCCCTCGACGGAGCGAGCAGTACTTC. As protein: CASSPRRSEQYF.

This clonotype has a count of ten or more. CDR3 region: CASSQAHRDSPLHF. The CDR3 DNA is TGTGCCAGCAGCCAGGCCCACAGAGATTCACCCCTCCACTTT. The genes are TRBV3-1 and TRBJ1-6; the D is unclear. The CDR3 has 14 amino acids. The germline V gene has CDR1 LGHDT and CDR2 YNNKEL (reference sequence). Trimming stripped 3 bases from V and 8 bases from J, with 11 bases between.

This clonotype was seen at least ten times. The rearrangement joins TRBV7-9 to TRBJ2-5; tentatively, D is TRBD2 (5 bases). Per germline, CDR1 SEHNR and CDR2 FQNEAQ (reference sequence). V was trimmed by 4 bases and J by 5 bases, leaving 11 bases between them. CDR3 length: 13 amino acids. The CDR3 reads CASSSERLETQYF. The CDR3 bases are TGTGCCAGCAGCTCAGAGCGGCTGGAGACCCAGTACTTC. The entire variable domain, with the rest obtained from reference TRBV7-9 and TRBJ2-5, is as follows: DTGVSQNPRHKITKRGQNVTFRCDPISEHNRLYWYRQTLGQGPEFLTYFQNEAQLEKSRLLSDRFSAERPKGSFSTLEIQRTEQGDSAMYLCASSSERLETQYFGPGTRLLVL.

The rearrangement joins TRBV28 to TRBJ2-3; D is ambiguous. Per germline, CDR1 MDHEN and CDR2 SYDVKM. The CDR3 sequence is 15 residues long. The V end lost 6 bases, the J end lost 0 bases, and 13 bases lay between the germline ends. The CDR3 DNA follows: TGTGCCAGCAGAAGATGGGTTTCTAGCACAGATACGCAGTATTTT. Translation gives CASRRWVSSTDTQYF.

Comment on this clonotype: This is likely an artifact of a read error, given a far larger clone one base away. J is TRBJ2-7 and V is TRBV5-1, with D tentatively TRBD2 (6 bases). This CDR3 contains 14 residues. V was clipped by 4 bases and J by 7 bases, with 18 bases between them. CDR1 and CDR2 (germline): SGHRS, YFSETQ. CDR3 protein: CASSEGDSYNEQYF. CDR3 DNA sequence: TGCGCCAGCAGCGAAGGGGACTCCTACAATGAGCAGTACTTC.

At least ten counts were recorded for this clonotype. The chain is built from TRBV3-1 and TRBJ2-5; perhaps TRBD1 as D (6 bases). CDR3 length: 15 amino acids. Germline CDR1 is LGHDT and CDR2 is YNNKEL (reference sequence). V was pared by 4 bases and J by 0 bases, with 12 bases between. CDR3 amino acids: CASSRGGGHQETQYF. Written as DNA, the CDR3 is TGTGCCAGCAGCCGTGGTGGGGGCCACCAAGAGACCCAGTACTTC.

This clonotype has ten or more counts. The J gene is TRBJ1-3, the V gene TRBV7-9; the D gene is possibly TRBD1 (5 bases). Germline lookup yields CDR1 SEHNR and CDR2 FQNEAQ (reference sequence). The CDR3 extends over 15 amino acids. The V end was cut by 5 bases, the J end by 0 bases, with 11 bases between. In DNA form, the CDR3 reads TGTGCCAGCAGCGGGGGGTGGGACTCTGGAAACACCATATATTTT. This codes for CASSGGWDSGNTIYF.

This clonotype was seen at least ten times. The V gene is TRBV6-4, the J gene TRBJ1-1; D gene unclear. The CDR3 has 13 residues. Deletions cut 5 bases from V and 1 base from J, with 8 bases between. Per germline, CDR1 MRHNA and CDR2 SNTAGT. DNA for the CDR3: TGTGCCAGCAGTAGACGGGGGAACACTGAAGCTTTCTTT. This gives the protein CASSRRGNTEAFF.